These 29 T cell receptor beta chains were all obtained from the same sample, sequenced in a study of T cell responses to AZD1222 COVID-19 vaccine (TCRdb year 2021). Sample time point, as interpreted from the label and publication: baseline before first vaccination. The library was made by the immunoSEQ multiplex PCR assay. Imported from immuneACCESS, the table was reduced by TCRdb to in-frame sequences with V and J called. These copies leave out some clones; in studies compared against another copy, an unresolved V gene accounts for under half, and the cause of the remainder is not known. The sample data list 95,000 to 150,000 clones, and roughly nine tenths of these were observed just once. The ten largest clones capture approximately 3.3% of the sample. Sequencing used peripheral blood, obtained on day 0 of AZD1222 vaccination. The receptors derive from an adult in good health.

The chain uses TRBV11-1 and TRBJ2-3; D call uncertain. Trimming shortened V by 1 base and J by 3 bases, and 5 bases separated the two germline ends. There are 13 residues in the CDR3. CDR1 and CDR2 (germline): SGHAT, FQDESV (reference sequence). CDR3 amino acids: CASSLGPTDTQYF. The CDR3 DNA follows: TGTGCCAGCAGCTTAGGACCGACAGATACGCAGTATTTT.

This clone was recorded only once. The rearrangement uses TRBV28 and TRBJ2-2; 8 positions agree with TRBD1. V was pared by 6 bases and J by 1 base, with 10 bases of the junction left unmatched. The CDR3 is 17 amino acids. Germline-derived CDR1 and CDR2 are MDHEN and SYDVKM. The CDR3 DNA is TGTGCCAGCAGGTTAAGGGGGACAGGAAAGAACACCGGGGAGCTGTTTTTT. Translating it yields CASRLRGTGKNTGELFF. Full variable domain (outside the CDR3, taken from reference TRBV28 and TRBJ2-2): DVKVTQSSRYLVKRTGEKVFLECVQDMDHENMFWYRQDPGLGLRLIYFSYDVKMKEKGDIPEGYSVSREKKERFSLILESASTNQTSMYLCASRLRGTGKNTGELFFGEGSRLTVL.

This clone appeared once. In DNA, the CDR3 is TGTGCCAGCAGCCAGGGTTGGGCTAGCGGGAGGGTCCACGAGCAGTACTTC. Its protein product is CASSQGWASGRVHEQYF. The rearrangement links TRBV28 to TRBJ2-7, with 12 nucleotides matching TRBD2. This CDR3 is 17 amino acids long. Trimming cost V 6 bases and J 5 bases; bases outside gene matches: 14. Germline loops: CDR1 MDHEN, CDR2 SYDVKM.

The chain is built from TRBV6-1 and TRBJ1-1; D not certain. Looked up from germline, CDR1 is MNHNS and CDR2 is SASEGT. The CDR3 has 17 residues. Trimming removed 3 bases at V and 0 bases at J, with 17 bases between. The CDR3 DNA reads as TGTGCCAGCAGTGACAGGTTTATGAGGATAATGAACACTGAAGCTTTCTTT. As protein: CASSDRFMRIMNTEAFF.

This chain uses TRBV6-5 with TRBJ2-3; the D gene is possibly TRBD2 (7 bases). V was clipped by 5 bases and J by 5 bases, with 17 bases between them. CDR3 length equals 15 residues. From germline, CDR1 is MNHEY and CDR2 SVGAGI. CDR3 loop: CASSTLAGAIDTQYF. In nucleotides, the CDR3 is TGTGCCAGCAGTACCCTTGCGGGGGCGATAGATACGCAGTATTTT.

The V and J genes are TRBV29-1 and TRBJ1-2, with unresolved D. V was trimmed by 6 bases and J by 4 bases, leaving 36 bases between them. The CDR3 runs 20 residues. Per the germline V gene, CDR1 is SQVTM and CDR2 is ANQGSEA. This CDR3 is CSVFSTLPTGQLTLSYGYTF. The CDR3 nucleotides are TGCAGCGTGTTCTCAACCCTCCCGACCGGTCAGCTCACTCTATCCTATGGCTACACCTTC.

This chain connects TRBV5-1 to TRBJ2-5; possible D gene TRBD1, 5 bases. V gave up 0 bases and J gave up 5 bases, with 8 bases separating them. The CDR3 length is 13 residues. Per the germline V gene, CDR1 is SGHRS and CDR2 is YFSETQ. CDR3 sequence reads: CASSLEGAETQYF. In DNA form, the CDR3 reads TGCGCCAGCAGCTTGGAAGGGGCCGAGACCCAGTACTTC.

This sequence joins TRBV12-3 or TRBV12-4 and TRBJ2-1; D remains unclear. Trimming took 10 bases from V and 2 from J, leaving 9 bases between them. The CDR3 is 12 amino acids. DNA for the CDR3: TGTGCCACCTCAGAGCCCTACAATGAGCAGTTCTTC. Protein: CATSEPYNEQFF.

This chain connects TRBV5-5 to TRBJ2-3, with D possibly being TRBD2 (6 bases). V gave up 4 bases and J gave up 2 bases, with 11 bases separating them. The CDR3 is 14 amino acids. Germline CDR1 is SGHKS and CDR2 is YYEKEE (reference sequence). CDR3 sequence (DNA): TGTGCCAGCAGCCCCGGGACTGCCACAGATACGCAGTATTTT. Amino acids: CASSPGTATDTQYF. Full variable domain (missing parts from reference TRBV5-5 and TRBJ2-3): DAGVTQSPTHLIKTRGQQVTLRCSPISGHKSVSWYQQVLGQGPQFIFQYYEKEERGRGNFPDRFSARQFPNYSSELNVNALLLGDSALYLCASSPGTATDTQYFGPGTRLTVL.

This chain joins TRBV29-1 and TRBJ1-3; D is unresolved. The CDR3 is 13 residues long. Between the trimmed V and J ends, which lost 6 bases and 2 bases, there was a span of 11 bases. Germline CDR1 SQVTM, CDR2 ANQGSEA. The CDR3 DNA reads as TGCAGCGTACGTCTCGCCCCTGGAAACACCATATATTTT. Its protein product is CSVRLAPGNTIYF.

DNA of the CDR3: TGCGCCAGCAGCTGGGGTACCGGGGCGTCTCTTCCCGCCTACGAGCAGTACTTC. Protein product: CASSWGTGASLPAYEQYF. The chain couples TRBV5-1 to TRBJ2-7; D tentatively reads TRBD1 or TRBD2 (5 bases each). CDR3 size: 18 residues. CDR1 SGHRS and CDR2 YFSETQ come from the germline V gene. Trimming took 3 bases from V and 2 from J, leaving 24 bases between them.

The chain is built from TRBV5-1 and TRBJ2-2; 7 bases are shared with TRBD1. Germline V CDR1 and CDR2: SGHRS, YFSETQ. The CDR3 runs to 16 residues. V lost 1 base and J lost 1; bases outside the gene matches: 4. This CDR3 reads CASSLKGALNTGELFF. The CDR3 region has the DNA TGCGCCAGCAGCTTGAAGGGGGCTTTGAACACCGGGGAGCTGTTTTTT.

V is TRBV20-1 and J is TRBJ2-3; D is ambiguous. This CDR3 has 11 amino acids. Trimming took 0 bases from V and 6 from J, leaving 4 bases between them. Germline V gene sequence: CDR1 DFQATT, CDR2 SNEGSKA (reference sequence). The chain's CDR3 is CSARDRDTQYF. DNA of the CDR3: TGCAGTGCTAGAGATCGCGATACGCAGTATTTT.

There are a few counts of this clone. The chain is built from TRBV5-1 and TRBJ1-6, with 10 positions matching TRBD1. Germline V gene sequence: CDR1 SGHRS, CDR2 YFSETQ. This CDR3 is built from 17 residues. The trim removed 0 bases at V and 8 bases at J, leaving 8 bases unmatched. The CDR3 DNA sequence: TGCGCCAGCAGCTTGGGAATCTTCGGGACAGGGGATTCACCCCTCCACTTT. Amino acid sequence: CASSLGIFGTGDSPLHF. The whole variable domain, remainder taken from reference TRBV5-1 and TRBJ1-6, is KAGVTQTPRYLIKTRGQQVTLSCSPISGHRSVSWYQQTPGQGLQFLFEYFSETQRNKGNFPGRFSGRQFSNSRSEMNVSTLELGDSALYLCASSLGIFGTGDSPLHFGNGTRLTVT.

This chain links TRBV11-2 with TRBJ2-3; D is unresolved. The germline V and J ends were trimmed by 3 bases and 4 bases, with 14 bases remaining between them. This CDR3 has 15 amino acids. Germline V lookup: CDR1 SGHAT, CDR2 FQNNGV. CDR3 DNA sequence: TGTGCCAGCAGCTTTAGAAGTTTGGCGGCAGATACGCAGTATTTT. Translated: CASSFRSLAADTQYF.

This chain's CDR3 is CASSLEGTRSYEQYF. DNA of the CDR3: TGTGCCAGCAGCTTAGAAGGGACACGCTCCTACGAGCAGTACTTC. The chain recombines TRBV7-8 with TRBJ2-7, with D possibly being TRBD1 (6 bases). The germline V gene encodes CDR1 SGHVS and CDR2 FQNEAQ. V shed 1 base and J shed 0 bases, with 10 bases lying between them. CDR3 length equals 15 residues.

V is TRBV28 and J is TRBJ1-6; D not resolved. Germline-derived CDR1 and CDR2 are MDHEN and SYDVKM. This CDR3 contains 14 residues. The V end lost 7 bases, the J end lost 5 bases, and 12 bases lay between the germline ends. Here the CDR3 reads CASNLGINNSPLHF. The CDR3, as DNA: TGTGCCAGCAATCTAGGAATAAATAATTCACCCCTCCACTTT.

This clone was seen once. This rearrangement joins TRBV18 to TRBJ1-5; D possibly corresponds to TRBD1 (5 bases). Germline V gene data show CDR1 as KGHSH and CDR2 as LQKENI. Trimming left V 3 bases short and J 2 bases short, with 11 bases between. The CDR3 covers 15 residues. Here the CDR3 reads CASSPPGNGNQPQHF. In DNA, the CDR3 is TGTGCCAGCTCACCCCCAGGGAATGGCAATCAGCCCCAGCATTTT.

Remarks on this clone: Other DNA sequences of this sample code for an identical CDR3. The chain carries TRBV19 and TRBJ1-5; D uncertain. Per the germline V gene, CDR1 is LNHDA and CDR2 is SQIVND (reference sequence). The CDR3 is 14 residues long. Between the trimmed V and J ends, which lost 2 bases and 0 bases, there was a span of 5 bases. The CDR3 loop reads CASSIRDSNQPQHF. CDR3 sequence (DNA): TGTGCCAGTAGTATAAGGGATAGCAATCAGCCCCAGCATTTT.

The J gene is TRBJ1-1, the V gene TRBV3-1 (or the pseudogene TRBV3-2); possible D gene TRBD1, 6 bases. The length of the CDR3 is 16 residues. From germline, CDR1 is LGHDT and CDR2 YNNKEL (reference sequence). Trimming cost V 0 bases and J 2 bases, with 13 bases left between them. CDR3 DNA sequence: TGTGCCAGCAGCCAAGATGCCTCGACAGGCAACACTGAAGCTTTCTTT. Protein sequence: CASSQDASTGNTEAFF.

CDR3 residues: CASSPPPGRETDTQYF. Written as DNA, the CDR3 is TGTGCCAGCAGCCCACCACCGGGGCGGGAGACAGATACGCAGTATTTT. This chain links TRBV7-9 with TRBJ2-3; 7 bases are shared with TRBD2. Germline V gene lookup returns CDR1 SEHNR and CDR2 FQNEAQ (reference sequence). V dropped 5 bases and J dropped 3; count of bases not matched to a gene: 11. The CDR3 sequence is 16 residues long.

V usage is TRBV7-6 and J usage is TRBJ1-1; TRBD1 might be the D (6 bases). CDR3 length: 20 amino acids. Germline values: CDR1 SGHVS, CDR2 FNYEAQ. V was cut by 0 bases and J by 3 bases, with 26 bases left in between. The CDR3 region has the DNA TGTGCCAGCAGCTTAGCCCATTCTCATTTGTCCGTGGGGGCTTACACTGAAGCTTTCTTT. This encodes CASSLAHSHLSVGAYTEAFF.

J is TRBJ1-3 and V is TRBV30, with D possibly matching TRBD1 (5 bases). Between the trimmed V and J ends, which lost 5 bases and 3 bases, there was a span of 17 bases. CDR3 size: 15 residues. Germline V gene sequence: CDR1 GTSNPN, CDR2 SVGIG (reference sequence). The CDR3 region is CAWGTKMGLGNTIYF. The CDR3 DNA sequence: TGTGCCTGGGGTACGAAGATGGGGCTTGGAAACACCATATATTTT.

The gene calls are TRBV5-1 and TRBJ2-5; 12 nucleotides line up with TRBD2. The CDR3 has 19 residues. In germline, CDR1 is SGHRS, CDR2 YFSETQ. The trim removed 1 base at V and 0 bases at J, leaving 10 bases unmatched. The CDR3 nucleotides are TGCGCCAGCAGCTTGCGAGGACTAGCGGGATCCCCGTACCAAGAGACCCAGTACTTC. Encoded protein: CASSLRGLAGSPYQETQYF.

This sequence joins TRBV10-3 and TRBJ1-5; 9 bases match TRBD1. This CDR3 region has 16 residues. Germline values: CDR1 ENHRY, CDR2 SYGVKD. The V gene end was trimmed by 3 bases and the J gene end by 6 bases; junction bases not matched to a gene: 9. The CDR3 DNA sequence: TGTGCCATCAGTGATTTTCGAGGACAGGGGATTCAGCCCCAGCATTTT. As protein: CAISDFRGQGIQPQHF.

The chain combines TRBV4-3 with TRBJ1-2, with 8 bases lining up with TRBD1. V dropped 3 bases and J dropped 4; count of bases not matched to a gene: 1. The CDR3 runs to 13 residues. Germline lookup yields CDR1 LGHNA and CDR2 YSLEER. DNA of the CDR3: TGCGCCAGCAGCCATGGACAGGGCTATGGCTACACCTTC. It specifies CASSHGQGYGYTF.

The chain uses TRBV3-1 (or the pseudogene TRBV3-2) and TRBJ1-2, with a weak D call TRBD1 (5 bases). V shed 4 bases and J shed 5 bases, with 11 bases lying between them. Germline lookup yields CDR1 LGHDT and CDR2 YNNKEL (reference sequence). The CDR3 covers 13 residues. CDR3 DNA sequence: TGTGCCAGCAGCCTACGACAGCTTTATGGCTACACCTTC. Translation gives CASSLRQLYGYTF.

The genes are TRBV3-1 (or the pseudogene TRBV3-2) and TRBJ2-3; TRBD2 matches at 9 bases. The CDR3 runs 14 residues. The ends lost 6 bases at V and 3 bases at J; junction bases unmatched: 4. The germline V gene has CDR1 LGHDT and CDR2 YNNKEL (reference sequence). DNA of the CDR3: TGTGCCAGCAGGCGGGGGGGCGAGACAGATACGCAGTATTTT. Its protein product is CASRRGGETDTQYF.

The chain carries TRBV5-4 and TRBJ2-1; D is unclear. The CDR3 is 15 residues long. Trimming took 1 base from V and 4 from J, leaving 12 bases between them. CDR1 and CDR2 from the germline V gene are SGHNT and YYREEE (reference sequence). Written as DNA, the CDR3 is TGTGCCAGCAGCTTGTCTCCCGCCCTTTACAATGAGCAGTTCTTC. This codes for CASSLSPALYNEQFF.